This T cell receptor (beta chain) was observed in a study of cytomegalovirus exposure and HLA in healthy donors. PCR primers comprised 60 Vbeta and 13 Jbeta primers. Repertoires were generated with immunoSEQ multiplex PCR, while TCRdb's copy carries only in-frame clones and drops some. The data hold roughly 130,000 clones, with 75% to 85% observed a single time. The CDR3 contains 17 residues. The sequence was collected from a man aged 35-49 years in good health and CMV-seronegative. Sequenced: PBMCs. V usage is TRBV21-1 and J usage is TRBJ1-5; TRBD1 reflects the table's D call only, with no check against the DNA. TRBV21-1 is described as a pseudogene. The CDR3 region has the DNA TGTGCCAGCAGCAAAGCGGGCAGAAACGATAGCAATCAGCCCCAGCATTTT. Residues: CASSKAGRNDSNQPQHF.